This T cell receptor beta chain was obtained from a study of T-cell memory formation after mild COVID-19. Using its own MiXCR run on the 5' RACE reads, TCRdb lists one record per CDR3 protein. In the table there are 250,000 to 300,000 distinct CDR3 sequences, 15% to 20% of which are singletons. V was pared by 4 bases and J by 0 bases, with 16 bases between. The CDR3 sequence is 17 residues long. Germline-derived CDR1 and CDR2 are WSHSY and SAAADI. Source material: PBMCs or a T cell subset sorted from them (not recorded which). The rearrangement joins TRBV10-2 to TRBJ2-1, with a weak D call TRBD2 (5 bases). The sequence was collected from a man younger than 35 who had mild COVID-19 (a few samples of this study predate the infection). Cell type and time point are not known. DNA for the CDR3: TGCGCCAGCAGTGGTATGGCTAGCTGGGGCTCCTACAATGAGCAGTTCTTC. It encodes CASSGMASWGSYNEQFF.